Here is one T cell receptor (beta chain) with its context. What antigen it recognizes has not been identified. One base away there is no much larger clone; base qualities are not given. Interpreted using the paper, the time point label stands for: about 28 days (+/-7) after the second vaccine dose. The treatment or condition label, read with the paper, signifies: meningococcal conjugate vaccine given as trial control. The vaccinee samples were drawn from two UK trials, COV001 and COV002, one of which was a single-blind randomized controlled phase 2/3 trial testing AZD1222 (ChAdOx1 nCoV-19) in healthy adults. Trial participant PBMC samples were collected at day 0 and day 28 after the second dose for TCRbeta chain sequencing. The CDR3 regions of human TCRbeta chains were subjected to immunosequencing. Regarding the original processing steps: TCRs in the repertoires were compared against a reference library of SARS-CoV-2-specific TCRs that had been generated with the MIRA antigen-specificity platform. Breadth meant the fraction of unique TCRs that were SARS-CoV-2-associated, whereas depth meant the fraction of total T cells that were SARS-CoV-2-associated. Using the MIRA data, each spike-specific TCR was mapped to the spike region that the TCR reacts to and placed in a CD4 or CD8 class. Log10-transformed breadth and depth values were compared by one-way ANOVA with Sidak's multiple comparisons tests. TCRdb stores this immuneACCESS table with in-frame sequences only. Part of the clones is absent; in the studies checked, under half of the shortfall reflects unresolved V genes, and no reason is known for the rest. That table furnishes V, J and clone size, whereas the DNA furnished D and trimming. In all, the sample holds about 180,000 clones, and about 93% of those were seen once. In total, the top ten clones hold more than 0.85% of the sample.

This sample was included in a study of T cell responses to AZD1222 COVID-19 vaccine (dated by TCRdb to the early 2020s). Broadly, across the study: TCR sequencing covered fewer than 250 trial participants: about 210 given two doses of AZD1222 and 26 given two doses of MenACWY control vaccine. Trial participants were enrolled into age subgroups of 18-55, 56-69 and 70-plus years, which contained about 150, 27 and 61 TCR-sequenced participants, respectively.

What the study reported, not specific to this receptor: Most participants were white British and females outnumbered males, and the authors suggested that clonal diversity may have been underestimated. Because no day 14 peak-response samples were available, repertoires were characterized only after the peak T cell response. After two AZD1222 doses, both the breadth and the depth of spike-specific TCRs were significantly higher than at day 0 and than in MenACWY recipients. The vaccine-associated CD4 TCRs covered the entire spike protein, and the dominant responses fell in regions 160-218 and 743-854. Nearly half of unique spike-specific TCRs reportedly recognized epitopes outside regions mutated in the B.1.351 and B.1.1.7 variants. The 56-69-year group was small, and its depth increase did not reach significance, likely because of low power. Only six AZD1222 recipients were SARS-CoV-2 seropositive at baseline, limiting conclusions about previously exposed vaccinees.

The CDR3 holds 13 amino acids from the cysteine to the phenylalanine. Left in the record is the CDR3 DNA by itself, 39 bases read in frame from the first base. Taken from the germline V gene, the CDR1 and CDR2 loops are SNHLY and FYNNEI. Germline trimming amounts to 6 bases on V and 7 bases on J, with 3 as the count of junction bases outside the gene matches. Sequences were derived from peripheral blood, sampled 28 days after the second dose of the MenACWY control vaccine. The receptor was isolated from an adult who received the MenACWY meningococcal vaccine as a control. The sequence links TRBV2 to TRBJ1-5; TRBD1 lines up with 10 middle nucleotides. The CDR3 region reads CASSWTGGQPQHF. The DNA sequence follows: TGTGCCAGCAGCTGGACAGGGGGGCAGCCCCAGCATTTT.